This T cell receptor (beta chain) was sequenced during a study of blood T cell repertoires in COVID-19. Germline CDR1 MNHEY, CDR2 SVGAGI. V was pared by 6 bases and J by 6 bases, with 19 bases between. CDR3 length equals 15 residues. This table comes from immunoSEQ multiplex PCR, and its TCRdb copy is limited to in-frame clones, with some not included. The data contain about 300,000 clones, 85% to 90% of them singletons. This chain joins TRBV6-5 and TRBJ2-3; D might be TRBD2 (6 bases). Sequenced sample: PBMCs or T cells enriched from blood (not recorded which). This TCR came from a young man who had recovered from COVID-19. The CDR3 DNA reads TGTGCCAGCAGCGGACTAACCGCTGATAGGGATACGCAGTATTTT. Amino acid sequence: CASSGLTADRDTQYF.